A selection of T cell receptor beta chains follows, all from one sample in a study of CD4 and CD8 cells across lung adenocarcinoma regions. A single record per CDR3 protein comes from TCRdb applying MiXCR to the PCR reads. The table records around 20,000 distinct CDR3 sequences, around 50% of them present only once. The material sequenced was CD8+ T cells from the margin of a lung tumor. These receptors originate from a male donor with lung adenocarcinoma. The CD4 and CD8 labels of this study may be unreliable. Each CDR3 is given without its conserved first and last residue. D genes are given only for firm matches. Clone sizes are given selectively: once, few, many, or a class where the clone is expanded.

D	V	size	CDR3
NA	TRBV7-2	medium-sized	ASSLARGLSREQY
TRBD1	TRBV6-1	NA	ARGLQGARTETQY
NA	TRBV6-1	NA	ARGFGASDTDTQY
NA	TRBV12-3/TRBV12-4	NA	ASSLWRGETQY
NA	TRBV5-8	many	ASSLGAGRDNSPLH
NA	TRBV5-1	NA	ASSYDGGNTEAF
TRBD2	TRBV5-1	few	ASSLSVLAGVNEQF
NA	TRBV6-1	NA	ASRGLAGSSQETQY
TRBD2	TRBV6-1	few	ASEREGSYNEQF
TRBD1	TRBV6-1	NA	ASGQGGVTGELF
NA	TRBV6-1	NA	GSGPGLSVKDIQY
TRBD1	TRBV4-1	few	ASSPTGGTGGGGGLNEKLF
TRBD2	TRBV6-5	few	ASSYSGLARTHNTDTQY
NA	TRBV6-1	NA	ASTLLYEQY
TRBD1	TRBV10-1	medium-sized	ASSEAGTGLTGELF
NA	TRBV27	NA	ASSFSSSKNIQY